This T cell receptor beta chain came from a study of early T cells in non-severe SARS-CoV-2 infection. Study outcomes and limitations: Private and CD4 specificities were missed by VDJdb matching, which favored anti-spike CD8 responses.

This clonotype occurred a few times. Its antigen is not known. cDNA molecules, individually, were tagged with unique molecular identifiers. MiXCR, run by TCRdb on the 5' RACE reads, gives a single entry per CDR3 protein. The profile shows roughly 9,200 distinct CDR3 sequences, 4.5% to 5.5% of them singletons. The sequencing sample was made of whole blood. This receptor was obtained from an adult who was a healthcare worker with PCR-confirmed SARS-CoV-2 infection or an uninfected control (not recorded which).

CDR3 nucleotide sequence: TGTGCCACCAGTCAAAACACCGGGGAGCTGTTTTTT. Its translation: CATSQNTGELFF. This chain joins TRBV24-1 and TRBJ2-2; D is ambiguous. This CDR3 is 12 amino acids long. In germline, CDR1 is KGHDR, CDR2 SFDVKD. V dropped 6 bases and J dropped 2 bases, with 3 bases sitting between them.